A selection of T cell receptor beta chains follows, all from one sample in a study of CD8 T cells in ankylosing spondylitis. TCRdb passed the 5' RACE reads through MiXCR, listing each CDR3 protein once. Of 800,000 to 900,000 distinct CDR3 sequences in the sample, 10% to 15% were seen once. Sequencing input: blood, either unsorted or a sorted T cell fraction (not recorded which). The source of these receptors is a male donor with ankylosing spondylitis. Both conserved end residues are part of each CDR3. The D gene is left open where the match is weak. Only part of the rows carry a size: once, few, many, or a class if the clone is expanded.

v_gene	d_gene	j_gene	abundance	CDR3aa	CDR3nt
TRBV5-5	-	TRBJ2-1	few	CASSLNRDAEQFF	TGTGCCAGCAGCTTGAACAGGGATGCTGAGCAGTTCTTC
TRBV5-1	TRBD2	TRBJ2-1	few	CASSLRAGGPNEQFF	TGCGCCAGCAGCTTGAGAGCGGGAGGGCCCAATGAGCAGTTCTTC
TRBV20-1	-	TRBJ2-4	many	CSAVGANIQYF	TGCAGTGCCGTGGGGGCGAACATTCAGTACTTC
TRBV5-1	-	TRBJ1-5	many	CASSPDGANQPQHF	TGCGCCAGCAGCCCGGACGGCGCCAATCAGCCCCAGCATTTT
TRBV12-3/TRBV12-4	TRBD2	TRBJ2-3	-	CASRRGVAQYF	TGTGCCAGCAGACGGGGGGTAGCGCAGTATTTT
TRBV7-2	-	TRBJ2-7	few	CASSKLGTYEQYF	TGTGCCAGCAGCAAGCTAGGGACCTACGAGCAGTACTTC
TRBV6-1	-	TRBJ1-5	many	CASRLSGAPNQPQHF	TGTGCCAGCAGATTGTCAGGGGCTCCTAATCAGCCCCAGCATTTT
TRBV9	-	TRBJ2-3	-	CASSVEPRTDTQYF	TGTGCCAGCAGCGTAGAGCCTCGCACAGATACGCAGTATTTT
TRBV20-1	-	TRBJ2-3	-	CSASHRQISTDTQYF	TGCAGTGCTAGTCATAGACAGATTAGCACAGATACGCAGTATTTT
TRBV20-1	-	TRBJ1-5	-	CSARGRVSNQPQHF	TGCAGTGCTAGAGGCAGGGTATCAAATCAGCCCCAGCATTTT
TRBV4-1	-	TRBJ2-7	-	CACSLGRARDPYSYEQYF	TGCGCCTGCAGCCTAGGCCGGGCCCGGGACCCATACTCCTACGAGCAGTACTTC
TRBV9	-	TRBJ1-2	few	CASSPFQTENYGYTF	TGTGCCAGCAGCCCTTTTCAGACGGAGAACTATGGCTACACCTTC
TRBV7-2	TRBD1	TRBJ1-2	many	CASSQGTANYGYTF	TGTGCCAGCAGCCAGGGGACAGCTAACTATGGCTACACCTTC
TRBV20-1	TRBD1	TRBJ2-7	-	CSARGPDRDRVLYEQYF	TGCAGTGCTAGAGGGCCCGACCGGGACAGGGTACTATACGAGCAGTACTTC
TRBV20-1	-	TRBJ2-7	-	CSAREWINSYEQYF	TGCAGTGCTAGAGAATGGATCAACTCCTACGAGCAGTACTTC
TRBV7-2	-	TRBJ1-1	few	CASSFGQSWAEAFF	TGTGCCAGCAGCTTTGGGCAGTCCTGGGCTGAAGCTTTCTTT
TRBV20-1	TRBD1	TRBJ2-3	few	CSAPGRGTGGDTQYF	TGCAGTGCTCCCGGGCGTGGGACAGGGGGAGATACGCAGTATTTT
TRBV15	-	TRBJ2-3	few	CATSRDPIGTYYTDTQYF	TGTGCCACCAGCAGAGATCCGATAGGGACCTATTACACAGATACGCAGTATTTT
TRBV6-2/TRBV6-3	TRBD2	TRBJ2-7	-	CASKPGAGANEQYF	TGTGCCAGCAAGCCCGGAGCGGGAGCCAACGAGCAGTACTTC
TRBV5-5	-	TRBJ1-1	few	CASSLVSRGNTEAFF	TGTGCCAGCAGCTTGGTTTCCAGGGGGAACACTGAAGCTTTCTTT
TRBV20-1	TRBD2	TRBJ2-3	-	CSARKSGMGDTQYF	TGCAGTGCTAGAAAGAGCGGGATGGGGGATACGCAGTATTTT
TRBV10-3	TRBD1	TRBJ2-1	many	CAIRTGTDNEQFF	TGTGCCATCCGGACAGGGACCGACAATGAGCAGTTCTTC
TRBV5-6	TRBD2	TRBJ2-1	-	CASLSDGPGLAGNEQFF	TGTGCCAGTCTCTCGGACGGCCCGGGACTAGCGGGAAATGAGCAGTTCTTC
TRBV7-6	TRBD2	TRBJ2-2	few	CASSTGLAGVTGELFF	TGTGCCAGCAGCACAGGACTAGCGGGAGTCACCGGGGAGCTGTTTTTT
TRBV5-1	-	TRBJ2-7	many	CASRLSGLSDEQYF	TGCGCCAGCAGGTTATCAGGGTTATCGGATGAGCAGTACTTC
TRBV6-1	TRBD2	TRBJ2-2	few	CASSPVLAGVTGELFF	TGTGCCAGCAGCCCAGTCCTAGCGGGAGTTACCGGGGAGCTGTTTTTT
TRBV6-5	-	TRBJ1-1	many	CASSYSGIWDHTEAFF	TGTGCCAGCAGTTACTCGGGGATATGGGACCACACTGAAGCTTTCTTT
TRBV6-1	-	TRBJ1-4	few	CASSFRGSSGEKLFF	TGTGCCAGCAGCTTTAGGGGCTCATCGGGGGAAAAACTGTTTTTT
TRBV27	-	TRBJ2-5	-	CASRRGGGRSLETQYF	TGTGCCAGCAGGAGAGGGGGCGGGAGGTCATTAGAGACCCAGTACTTC
TRBV20-1	-	TRBJ2-3	few	CSASRAGSAYLDTQYF	TGCAGTGCGAGTCGCGCAGGGAGTGCGTACTTAGATACGCAGTATTTT
TRBV4-2	TRBD2	TRBJ2-3	many	CASSQGRSGSLPDTQYF	TGTGCCAGCAGCCAAGGGCGAAGCGGGAGTTTACCAGATACGCAGTATTTT
TRBV9	-	TRBJ1-1	many	CASSGIPADGVNTEAFF	TGTGCCAGCAGCGGTATCCCTGCGGATGGAGTGAACACTGAAGCTTTCTTT
TRBV4-2	-	TRBJ2-7	-	CASSQDHWGEQYF	TGTGCCAGCAGCCAAGATCATTGGGGCGAGCAGTACTTC
TRBV5-1	-	TRBJ2-7	few	CASMEQPNNHEQYF	TGCGCCAGCATGGAGCAACCTAATAACCACGAGCAGTACTTC